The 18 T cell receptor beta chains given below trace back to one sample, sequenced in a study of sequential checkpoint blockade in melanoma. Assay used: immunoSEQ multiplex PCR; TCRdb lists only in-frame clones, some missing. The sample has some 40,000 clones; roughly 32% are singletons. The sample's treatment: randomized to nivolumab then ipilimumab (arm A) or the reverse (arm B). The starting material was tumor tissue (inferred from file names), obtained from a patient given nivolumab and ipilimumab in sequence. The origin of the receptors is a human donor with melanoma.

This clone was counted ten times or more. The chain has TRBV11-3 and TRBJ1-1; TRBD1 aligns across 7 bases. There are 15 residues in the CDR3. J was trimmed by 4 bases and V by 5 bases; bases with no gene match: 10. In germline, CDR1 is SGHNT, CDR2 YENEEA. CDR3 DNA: TGTGCCAGCAGCCCAAGACAGGGTAGGGGCACTGAAGCTTTCTTT. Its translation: CASSPRQGRGTEAFF.

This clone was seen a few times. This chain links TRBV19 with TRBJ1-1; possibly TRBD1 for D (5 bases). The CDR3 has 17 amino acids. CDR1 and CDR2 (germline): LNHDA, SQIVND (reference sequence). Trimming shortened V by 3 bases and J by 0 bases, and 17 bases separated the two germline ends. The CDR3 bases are TGTGCCAGTAGTATGCGGGGATGGGGGAGCATGAACACTGAAGCTTTCTTT. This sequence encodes CASSMRGWGSMNTEAFF.

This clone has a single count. CDR3 loop: CASSFSGQGLANYGYTF. The CDR3, as DNA: TGTGCCAGCAGTTTTTCGGGACAGGGGTTAGCTAACTATGGCTACACCTTC. V gene TRBV28 combines with J gene TRBJ1-2, with TRBD1 matching over 10 bases. The CDR3 covers 17 residues. The V gene's germline CDR1 is MDHEN and CDR2 SYDVKM. V was pared by 3 bases and J by 0 bases, with 7 bases of the junction left unmatched.

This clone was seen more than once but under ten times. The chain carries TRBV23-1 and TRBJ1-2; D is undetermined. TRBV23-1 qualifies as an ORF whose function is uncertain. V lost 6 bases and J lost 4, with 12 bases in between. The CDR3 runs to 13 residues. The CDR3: CASSLGFGYGYTF. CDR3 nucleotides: TGCGCCAGCAGCCTGGGGTTTGGCTATGGCTACACCTTC.

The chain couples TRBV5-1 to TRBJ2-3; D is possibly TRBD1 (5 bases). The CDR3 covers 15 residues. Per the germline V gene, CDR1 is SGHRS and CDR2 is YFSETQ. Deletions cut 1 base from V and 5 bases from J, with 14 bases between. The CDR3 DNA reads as TGCGCCAGCAGCTTGACGTCTGAAAGGGGAGATACGCAGTATTTT. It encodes CASSLTSERGDTQYF.

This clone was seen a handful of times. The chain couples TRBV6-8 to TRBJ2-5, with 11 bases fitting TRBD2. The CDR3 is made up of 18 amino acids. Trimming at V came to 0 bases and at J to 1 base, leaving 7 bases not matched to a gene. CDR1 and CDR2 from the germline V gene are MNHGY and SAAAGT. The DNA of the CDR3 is TGTGCCAGCAGTTACTCGAGGGGACTAGCGGCCTTCCAAGAGACCCAGTACTTC. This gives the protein CASSYSRGLAAFQETQYF.

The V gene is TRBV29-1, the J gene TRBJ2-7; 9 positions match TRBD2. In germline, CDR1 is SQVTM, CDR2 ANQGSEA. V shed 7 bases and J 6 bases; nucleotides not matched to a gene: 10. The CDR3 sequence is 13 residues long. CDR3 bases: TGCAGCGCCAGAGCGGGGGGTTCTTCCGAGCAGTACTTC. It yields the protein CSARAGGSSEQYF.

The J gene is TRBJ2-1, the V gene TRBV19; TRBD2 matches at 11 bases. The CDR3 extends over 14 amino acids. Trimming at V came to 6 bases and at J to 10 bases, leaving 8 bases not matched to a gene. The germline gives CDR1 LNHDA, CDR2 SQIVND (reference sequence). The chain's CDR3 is CASRLAGGLREQFF. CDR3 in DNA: TGTGCCAGTAGGCTAGCGGGAGGCCTCCGAGAGCAGTTCTTC.

The CDR3 coding sequence is TGTGCCAGCTCGGGACTAGCGGGAGATTTGACAGATACGCAGTATTTT. It specifies CASSGLAGDLTDTQYF. The chain employs TRBV25-1 and TRBJ2-3, with TRBD2 matching 14 bases. Germline-derived CDR1 and CDR2 are MGHDK and SYGVNS. The V segment lost 8 bases and the J segment 3 bases; nucleotides outside the gene matches: 7. This CDR3 spans 16 amino acids.

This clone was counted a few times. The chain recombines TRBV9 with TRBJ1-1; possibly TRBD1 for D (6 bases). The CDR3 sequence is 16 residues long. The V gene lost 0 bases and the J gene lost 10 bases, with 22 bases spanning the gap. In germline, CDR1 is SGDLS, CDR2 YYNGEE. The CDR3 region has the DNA TGTGCCAGCAGCGTAGCCCCAGGTAACAGGGATTCTGGAGCTTTCTTT. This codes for CASSVAPGNRDSGAFF.

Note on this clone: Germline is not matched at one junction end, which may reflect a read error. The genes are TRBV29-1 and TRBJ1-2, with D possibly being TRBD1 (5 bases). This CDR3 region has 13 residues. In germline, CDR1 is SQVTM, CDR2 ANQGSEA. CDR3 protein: CSAERGVGYGYTF. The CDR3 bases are TGCAGCGCTGAACGGGGGGTCGGGTATGGCTACACCTTC.

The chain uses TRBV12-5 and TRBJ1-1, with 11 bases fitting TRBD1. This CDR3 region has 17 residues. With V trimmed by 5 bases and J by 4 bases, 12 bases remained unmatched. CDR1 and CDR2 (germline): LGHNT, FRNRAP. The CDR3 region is CASGPGPGQGVGTEAFF. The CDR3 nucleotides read TGTGCTAGTGGTCCCGGCCCGGGACAGGGGGTTGGCACTGAAGCTTTCTTT.

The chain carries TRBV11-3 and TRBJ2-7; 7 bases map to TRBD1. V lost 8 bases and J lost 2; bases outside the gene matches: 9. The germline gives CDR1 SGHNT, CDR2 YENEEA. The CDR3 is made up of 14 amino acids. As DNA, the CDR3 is TGTGCCAGCGCAACCGGGACAGAGGCCTACGAGCAGTACTTC. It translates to CASATGTEAYEQYF.

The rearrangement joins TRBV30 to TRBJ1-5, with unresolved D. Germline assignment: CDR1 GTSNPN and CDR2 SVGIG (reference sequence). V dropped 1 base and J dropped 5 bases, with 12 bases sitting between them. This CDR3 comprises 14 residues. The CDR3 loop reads CAWSDFANYQPQHF. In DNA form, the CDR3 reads TGTGCCTGGAGTGACTTTGCGAACTATCAGCCCCAGCATTTT. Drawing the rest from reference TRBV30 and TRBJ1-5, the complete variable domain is SQTIHQWPATLVQPVGSPLSLECTVEGTSNPNLYWYRQAAGRGLQLLFYSVGIGQISSEVPQNLSASRPQDRQFILSSKKLLLSDSGFYLCAWSDFANYQPQHFGDGTRLSIL.

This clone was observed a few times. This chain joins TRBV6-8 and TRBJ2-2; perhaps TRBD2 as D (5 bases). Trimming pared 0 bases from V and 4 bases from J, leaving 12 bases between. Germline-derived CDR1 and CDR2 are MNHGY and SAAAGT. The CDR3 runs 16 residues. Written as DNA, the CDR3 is TGTGCCAGCAGTTACTCCCAGGCCCGGGGCACCGGGGAGCTGTTTTTT. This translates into CASSYSQARGTGELFF.

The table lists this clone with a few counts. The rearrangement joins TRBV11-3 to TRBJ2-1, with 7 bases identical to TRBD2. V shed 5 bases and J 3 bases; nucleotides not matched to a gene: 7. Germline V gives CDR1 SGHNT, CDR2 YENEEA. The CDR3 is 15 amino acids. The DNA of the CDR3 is TGTGCCAGCAGCCCTGTTGGGGACTACTACAATGAGCAGTTCTTC. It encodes CASSPVGDYYNEQFF.

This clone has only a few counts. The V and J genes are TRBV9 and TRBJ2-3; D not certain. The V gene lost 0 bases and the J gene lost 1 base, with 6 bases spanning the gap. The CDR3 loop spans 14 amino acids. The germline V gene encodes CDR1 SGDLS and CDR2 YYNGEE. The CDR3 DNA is TGTGCCAGCAGCGTAGGAAGCGGCACAGATACGCAGTATTTT. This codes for CASSVGSGTDTQYF.

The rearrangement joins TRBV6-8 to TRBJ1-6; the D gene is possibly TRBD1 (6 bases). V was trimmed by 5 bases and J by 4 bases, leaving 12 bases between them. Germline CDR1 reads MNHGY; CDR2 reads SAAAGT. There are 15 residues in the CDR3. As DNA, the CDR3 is TGTGCCAGCAGTACTCGGACAGCTTATAATTCACCCCTCCACTTT. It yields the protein CASSTRTAYNSPLHF.